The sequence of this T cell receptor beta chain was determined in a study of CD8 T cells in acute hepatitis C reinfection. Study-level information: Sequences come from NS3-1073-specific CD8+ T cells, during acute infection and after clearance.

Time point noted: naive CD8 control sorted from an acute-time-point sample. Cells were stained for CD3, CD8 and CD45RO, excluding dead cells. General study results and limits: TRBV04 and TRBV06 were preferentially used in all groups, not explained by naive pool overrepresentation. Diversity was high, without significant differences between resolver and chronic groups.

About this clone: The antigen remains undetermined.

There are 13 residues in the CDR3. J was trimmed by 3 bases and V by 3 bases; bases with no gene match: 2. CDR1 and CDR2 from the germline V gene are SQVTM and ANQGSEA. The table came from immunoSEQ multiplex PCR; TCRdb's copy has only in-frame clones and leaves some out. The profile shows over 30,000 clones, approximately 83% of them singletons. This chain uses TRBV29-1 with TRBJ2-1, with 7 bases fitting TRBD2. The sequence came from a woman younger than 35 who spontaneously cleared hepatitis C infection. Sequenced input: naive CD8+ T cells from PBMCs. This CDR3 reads CSVDGGNYNEQFF. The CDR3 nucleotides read TGCAGCGTTGACGGGGGGAACTACAATGAGCAGTTCTTC.